This section outlines one T cell receptor (beta chain) sequence together with its context. No antigen is known for it. Germline assignment: CDR1 ENHRY and CDR2 SYGVKD. The ends lost 10 bases at V and 5 bases at J; junction bases unmatched: 9. There are 14 residues in the CDR3. The entry originates in a study of T cell responses to AZD1222 COVID-19 vaccine. Produced via immunoSEQ multiplex PCR; TCRdb's table is partial and in-frame only. The table has over 70,000 clones, roughly 80% seen once; the top ten hold 27%. Study results and limitations: White British ancestry dominated among donors, who included more females, and clonal diversity was possibly underestimated. Along spike, vaccine-associated CD4 TCRs were found throughout, with dominance at 160-218 and 743-854.

The receptor's source is an adult who received the MenACWY meningococcal vaccine as a control. This specimen consisted of peripheral blood, obtained 28 days after the second dose of the MenACWY control vaccine. This chain connects TRBV10-3 to TRBJ2-1, with 9 positions matching TRBD1. CDR3 in amino acids: CATRPGQGDNEQFF. The DNA of the CDR3 is TGTGCCACAAGACCGGGACAGGGAGACAATGAGCAGTTCTTC.